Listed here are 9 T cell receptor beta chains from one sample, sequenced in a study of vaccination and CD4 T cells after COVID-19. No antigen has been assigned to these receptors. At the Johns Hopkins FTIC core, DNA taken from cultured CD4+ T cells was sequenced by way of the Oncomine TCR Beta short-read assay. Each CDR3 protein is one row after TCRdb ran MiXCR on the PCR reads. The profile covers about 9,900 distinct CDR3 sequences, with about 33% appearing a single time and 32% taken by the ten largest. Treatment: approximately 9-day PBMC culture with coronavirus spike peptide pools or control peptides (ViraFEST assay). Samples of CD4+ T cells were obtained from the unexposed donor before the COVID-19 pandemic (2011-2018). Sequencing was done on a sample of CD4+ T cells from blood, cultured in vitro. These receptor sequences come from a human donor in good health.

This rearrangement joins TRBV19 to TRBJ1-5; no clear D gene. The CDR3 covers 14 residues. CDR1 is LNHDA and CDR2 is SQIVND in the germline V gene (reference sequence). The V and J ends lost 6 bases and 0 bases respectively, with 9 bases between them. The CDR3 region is CASRAAYSNQPQHF. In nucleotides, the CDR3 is TGTGCCAGTAGGGCAGCATATAGCAATCAGCCCCAGCATTTT.

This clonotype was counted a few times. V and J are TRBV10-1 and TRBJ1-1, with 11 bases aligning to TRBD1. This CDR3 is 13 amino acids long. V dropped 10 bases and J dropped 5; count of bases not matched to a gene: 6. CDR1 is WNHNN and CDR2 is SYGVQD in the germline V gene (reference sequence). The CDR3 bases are TGCGCCACCTCGGGACAGGGGGGGACTGAAGCTTTCTTT. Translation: CATSGQGGTEAFF.

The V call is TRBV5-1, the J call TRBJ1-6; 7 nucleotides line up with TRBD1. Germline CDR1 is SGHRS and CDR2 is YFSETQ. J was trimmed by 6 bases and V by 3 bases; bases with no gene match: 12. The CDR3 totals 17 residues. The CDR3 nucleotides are TGCGCCAGCAGCTCCTTACCGACAGGGCTGATTAATTCACCCCTCCACTTT. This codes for CASSSLPTGLINSPLHF.

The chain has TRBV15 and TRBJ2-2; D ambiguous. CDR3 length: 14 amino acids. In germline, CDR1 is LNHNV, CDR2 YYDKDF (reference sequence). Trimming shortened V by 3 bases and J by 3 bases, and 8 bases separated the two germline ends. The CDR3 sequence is CATSSRADTGELFF. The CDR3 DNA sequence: TGTGCCACCAGCAGCCGGGCCGACACCGGGGAGCTGTTTTTT.

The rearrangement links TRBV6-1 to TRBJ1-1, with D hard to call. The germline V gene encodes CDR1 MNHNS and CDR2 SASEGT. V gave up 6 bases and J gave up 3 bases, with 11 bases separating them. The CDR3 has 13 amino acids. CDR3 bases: TGTGCCAGCAGCCCGTCGACGGACACTGAAGCTTTCTTT. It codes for CASSPSTDTEAFF.

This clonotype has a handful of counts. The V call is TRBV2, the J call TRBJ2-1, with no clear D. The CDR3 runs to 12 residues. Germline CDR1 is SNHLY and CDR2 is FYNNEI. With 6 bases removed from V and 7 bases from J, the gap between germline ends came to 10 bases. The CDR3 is CASSGPINEQFF. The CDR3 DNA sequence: TGTGCCAGCAGCGGGCCTATTAATGAGCAGTTCTTC.

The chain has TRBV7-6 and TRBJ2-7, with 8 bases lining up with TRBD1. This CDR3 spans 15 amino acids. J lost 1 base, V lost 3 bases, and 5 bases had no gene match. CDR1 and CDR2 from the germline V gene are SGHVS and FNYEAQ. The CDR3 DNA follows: TGTGCCAGCAGCTTTGACAGGGGTTATTCCTACGAGCAGTACTTC. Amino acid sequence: CASSFDRGYSYEQYF.

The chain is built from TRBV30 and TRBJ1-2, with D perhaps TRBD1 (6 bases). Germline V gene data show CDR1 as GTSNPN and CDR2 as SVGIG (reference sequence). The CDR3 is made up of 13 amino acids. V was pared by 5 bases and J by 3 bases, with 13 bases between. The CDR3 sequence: CAWVTGGHYGYTF. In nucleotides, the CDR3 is TGTGCCTGGGTGACAGGTGGTCACTATGGCTACACCTTC.

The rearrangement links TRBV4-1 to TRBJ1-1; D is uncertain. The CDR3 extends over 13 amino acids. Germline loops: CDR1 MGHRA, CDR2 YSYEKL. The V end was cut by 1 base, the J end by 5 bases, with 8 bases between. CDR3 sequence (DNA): TGCGCCAGCAGCCAAGGGGGAAGTACTGAAGCTTTCTTT. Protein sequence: CASSQGGSTEAFF.